This T cell receptor beta chain came from a study of T cell repertoires in cytomegalovirus infection (dated by TCRdb to about 2019). Context from the whole study: The peptide stimulations were aimed at well-studied HLA-B-restricted epitopes as well as recently identified HLA-C-restricted CMV epitopes, whose presentation resists viral immunomodulation. Because public TCR beta signatures pointed to carriage of CMV infection together with the matching HLA type, the HLA type of each donor mattered for the analysis.

V and J lose 3 bases and 4 bases, and a span of 15 bases separates them. Taken from the germline V gene (reference sequence), the CDR1 and CDR2 loops are DFQATT and SNEGSKA. The CDR3 spans 14 residues, from the cysteine through the phenylalanine. Kept here is only the CDR3 DNA, which spans 42 bases and is read in frame from base 1. This specimen's treatment or condition label, per the study, means: in vitro stimulation with specific CMV peptide epitopes to enrich CMV-specific T cells. In its sample, this clonotype was seen a few times. No cognate antigen has been identified for it. There are no base qualities to consult, and no much larger clone falls within one base. General study outcomes and caveats: Carriers of CMV infection plus the relevant HLA type were discriminated by the cumulative frequency of public TCR beta family members in the study cohort and in an independent roughly 400-donor cohort. The ex vivo response was dominated by HLA-C-restricted CMV-specific TCR beta clonotypes, and the single most frequent clonotype in two of eight donors was supplied by these HLA-C-restricted clonotypes.

Data came from an Illumina HiSeq 1500. In TCRdb, the public reads were trimmed at Q25 with fastp and aligned with MiXCR, with productive beta chains retained. Rows with a matching CDR3 protein are joined into one entry that keeps the most common DNA and genes. This sample comprises 35,000 to 55,000 distinct CDR3 sequences, 15% to 25% of them detected only once. Of the sample, about 53% falls within the top ten clones. The TCR comes from a human donor in good health (CMV status not recorded). Some clones in this sample may be carry-over from other donors' samples. The sample here was CD8+ T cells from cultured PBMCs, taken from culture after CMV antigen stimulation. This receptor chain uses TRBV20-1 and TRBJ2-5; TRBD2 is possibly the D segment (6 matching bases). The nucleotides are TGCAGTGCTAGTCAGGTGGGGCGGGGAGAGACCCAGTACTTC. Translated, this is CSASQVGRGETQYF.